A selection of T cell receptor beta chains follows, all from one sample in a study of CD4 T cells in relation to SARS-CoV-2 and coronaviruses. Measured with immunoSEQ multiplex PCR; TCRdb has only the in-frame clones, and not every one. The sample lists 30,000 or so clones; around 79% were seen once. Their specific antigens are unknown. The specimen sequenced was CD4+ T cells from PBMCs, cultured in vitro. Receptors were obtained from a human donor in good health. Each CDR3 is given with its conserved first and last residue. The D gene is left open where the match is weak. Rows may omit the clone size; those that give it use once, few, many or a size class.

clone_size d_call j_call v_call cdr3_nt cdr3_aa
. . TRBJ2-7 TRBV6-2/TRBV6-3 TGTGCCAGCAGTTACACCTCGGCGCAGGAGGCTCGTGAGCAGTACTTC CASSYTSAQEAREQYF
once . TRBJ1-1 TRBV2 TGTGCCAGCAGCCTTTACGTCGGGGAGATTGGAGCTTTCTTT CASSLYVGEIGAFF
once TRBD2 TRBJ2-1 TRBV6-5 TGTGCCAGCAGTTTACCGGGACTAGCGGGTGACAATGAGCAGTTCTTC CASSLPGLAGDNEQFF
few . TRBJ2-5 TRBV6-5 TGTGCCAGCAGTTACACGTTTTCAGGGACCCAGTACTTC CASSYTFSGTQYF
. TRBD2 TRBJ2-5 TRBV20-1 TGCAGTGCCCCCCGGGAGGCTACCCAGTACTTC CSAPREATQYF
. . TRBJ1-3 TRBV5-8 TGTGCCAGCAGCTTGGACAGGAGCGGCTCTGGAAACACCATATATTTT CASSLDRSGSGNTIYF
few . TRBJ1-5 TRBV6-1 TGTGCCAGCAGTGAACCTGCAGGTGGGCCCCAGCATTTT CASSEPAGGPQHF
few TRBD1 TRBJ1-2 TRBV30 TGTGCCTGGAGTGTAGCAGGGGGCACTGGCTACACCTTC CAWSVAGGTGYTF
. . TRBJ2-2 TRBV7-2 TGTGCCAGCACCCCGAATAGCGGCGGACTCCGGACCGGGGAGCTGTTTTTT CASTPNSGGLRTGELFF
. . TRBJ1-5 TRBV4-2 TGTGCCAGCAGCCCAACCGGGGGTCGGGGTCAGCCCCAGCATTTT CASSPTGGRGQPQHF
once . TRBJ2-1 TRBV5-1 TGCGCCAGCAGTCTACAGGGCAATGAGCAGTTCTTC CASSLQGNEQFF
. TRBD1 TRBJ1-4 TRBV7-6 TGTGCCAGCAGCTTAAGGCCGGGACAGAGGTCTAATGAAAAACTGTTTTTT CASSLRPGQRSNEKLFF
. TRBD2 TRBJ2-5 TRBV2 TGTGCCAGCCTTAAGGGACTAGCGGGAGGACAAGAGACCCAGTACTTC CASLKGLAGGQETQYF
. TRBD1 TRBJ2-2 TRBV4-1 TGCGCCAGCAGCCAGGGACAGGGCCGTGACGGGGAGCTGTTTTTT CASSQGQGRDGELFF
medium-sized . TRBJ2-3 TRBV3-1/TRBV3-2 TGTGCCAGCAGCCCTCGGGAGACAGATACGCAGTATTTT CASSPRETDTQYF
. TRBD2 TRBJ2-3 TRBV28 TGTGCCAGCAGTTTACCCTTAGGTTCAGCGGGGGAAGGCACAGATACGCAGTATTTT CASSLPLGSAGEGTDTQYF
. TRBD1 TRBJ1-3 TRBV10-3 TGTGCCATGCAAGCTGAGGGGGCAAACACCATATATTTT CAMQAEGANTIYF